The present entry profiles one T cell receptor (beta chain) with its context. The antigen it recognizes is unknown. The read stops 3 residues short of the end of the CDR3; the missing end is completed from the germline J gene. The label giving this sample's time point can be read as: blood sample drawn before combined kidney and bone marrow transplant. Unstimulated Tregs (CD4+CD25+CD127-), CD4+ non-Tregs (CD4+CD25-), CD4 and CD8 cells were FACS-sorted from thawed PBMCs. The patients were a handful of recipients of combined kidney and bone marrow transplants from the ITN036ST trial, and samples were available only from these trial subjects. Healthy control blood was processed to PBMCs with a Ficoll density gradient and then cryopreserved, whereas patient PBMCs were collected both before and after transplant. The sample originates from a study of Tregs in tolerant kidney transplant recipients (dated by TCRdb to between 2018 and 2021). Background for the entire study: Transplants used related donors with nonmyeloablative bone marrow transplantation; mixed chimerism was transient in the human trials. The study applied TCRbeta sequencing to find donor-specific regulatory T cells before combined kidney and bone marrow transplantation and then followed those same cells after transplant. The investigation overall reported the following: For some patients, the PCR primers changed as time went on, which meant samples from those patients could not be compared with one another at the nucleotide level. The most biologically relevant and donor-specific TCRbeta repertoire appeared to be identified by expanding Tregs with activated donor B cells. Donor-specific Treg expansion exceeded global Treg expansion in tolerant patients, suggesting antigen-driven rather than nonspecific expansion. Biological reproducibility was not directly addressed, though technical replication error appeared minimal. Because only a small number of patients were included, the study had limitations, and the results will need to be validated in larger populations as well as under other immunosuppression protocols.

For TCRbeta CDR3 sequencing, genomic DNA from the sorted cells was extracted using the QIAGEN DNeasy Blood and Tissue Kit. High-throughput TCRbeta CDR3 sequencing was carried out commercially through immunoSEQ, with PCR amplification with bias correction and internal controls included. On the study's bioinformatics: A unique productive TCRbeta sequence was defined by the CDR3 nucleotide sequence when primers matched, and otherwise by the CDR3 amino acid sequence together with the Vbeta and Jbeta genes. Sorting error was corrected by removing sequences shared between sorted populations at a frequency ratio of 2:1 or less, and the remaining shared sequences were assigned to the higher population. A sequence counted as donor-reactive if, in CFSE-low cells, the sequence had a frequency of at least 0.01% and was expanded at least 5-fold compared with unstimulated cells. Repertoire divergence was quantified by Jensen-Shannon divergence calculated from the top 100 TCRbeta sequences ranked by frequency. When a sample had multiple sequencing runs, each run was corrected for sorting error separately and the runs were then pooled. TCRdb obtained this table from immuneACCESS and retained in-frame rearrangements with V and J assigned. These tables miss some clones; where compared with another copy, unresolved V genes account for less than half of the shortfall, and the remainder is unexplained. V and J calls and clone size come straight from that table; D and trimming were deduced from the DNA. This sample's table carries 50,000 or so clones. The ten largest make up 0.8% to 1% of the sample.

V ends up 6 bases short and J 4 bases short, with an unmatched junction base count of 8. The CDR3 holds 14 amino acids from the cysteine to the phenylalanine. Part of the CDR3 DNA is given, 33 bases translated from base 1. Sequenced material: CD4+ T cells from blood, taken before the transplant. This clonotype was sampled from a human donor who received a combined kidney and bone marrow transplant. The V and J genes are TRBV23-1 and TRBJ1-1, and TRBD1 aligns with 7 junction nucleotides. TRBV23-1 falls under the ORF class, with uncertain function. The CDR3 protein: CASRDRDFGTEAFF. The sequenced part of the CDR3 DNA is TGCGCCAGCAGAGACAGGGATTTCGGCACTGAA.